The next 31 T cell receptor beta chains were all read from a single sample in a study of neurological immune-mediated disorders. One entry per CDR3 protein results from TCRdb running MiXCR on the 5' RACE reads. The data contain some 65,000 distinct CDR3 sequences, over 4% of them seen just once; the ten biggest clones take up around 2.6%. The sequencing input was PBMCs. All receptors derive from a middle-aged man with multiple sclerosis.

Many counts were recorded for this clonotype. This chain uses TRBV5-1 with TRBJ2-5; weak D call: TRBD2 (5 bases). Germline V gene lookup returns CDR1 SGHRS and CDR2 YFSETQ. This CDR3 is 14 amino acids long. Between the trimmed V and J ends, which lost 4 bases and 5 bases, there was a span of 15 bases. CDR3 region: CASSPNLRVETQYF. The CDR3, as DNA: TGCGCCAGCAGCCCCAATCTGCGGGTTGAGACCCAGTACTTC. Full variable domain (remainder filled in from reference TRBV5-1 and TRBJ2-5): KAGVTQTPRYLIKTRGQQVTLSCSPISGHRSVSWYQQTPGQGLQFLFEYFSETQRNKGNFPGRFSGRQFSNSRSEMNVSTLELGDSALYLCASSPNLRVETQYFGPGTRLLVL.

This clonotype was found many times. This sequence joins TRBV5-1 and TRBJ2-3; 9 bases are shared with TRBD1. From germline, CDR1 is SGHRS and CDR2 YFSETQ. CDR3 size: 16 residues. V gave up 1 base and J gave up 0 bases; unmatched junction bases: 3. CDR3 in DNA: TGCGCCAGCAGCTTGTACAGGGGGCGCAGCACAGATACGCAGTATTTT. This codes for CASSLYRGRSTDTQYF. Filled out from reference TRBV5-1 and TRBJ2-3, the complete variable domain reads KAGVTQTPRYLIKTRGQQVTLSCSPISGHRSVSWYQQTPGQGLQFLFEYFSETQRNKGNFPGRFSGRQFSNSRSEMNVSTLELGDSALYLCASSLYRGRSTDTQYFGPGTRLTVL.

This clonotype has a count of ten or more. The chain is built from TRBV7-3 and TRBJ2-6; 9 bases agree with TRBD1. This CDR3 is built from 18 residues. Unmatched junction bases numbered 8, after V lost 4 bases and J lost 1 base. Germline V gives CDR1 SGHTA, CDR2 FQGTGA. Here the CDR3 DNA reads TGTGCCAGCAGCTCCCGTGGGACAGGGACGTCTGGGGCCAACGTCCTGACTTTC. Its translation is CASSSRGTGTSGANVLTF.

This clonotype was seen more than once but under ten times. The V gene is TRBV18, the J gene TRBJ1-4; no clear D. Trimming left V 2 bases short and J 0 bases short, with 7 bases between. The CDR3 covers 15 residues. From germline, CDR1 is KGHSH and CDR2 LQKENI. The CDR3 bases are TGTGCCAGCTCACCATCAGTAACAACTAATGAAAAACTGTTTTTT. It yields the protein CASSPSVTTNEKLFF. Full variable domain (remainder filled in from reference TRBV18 and TRBJ1-4): NAGVMQNPRHLVRRRGQEARLRCSPMKGHSHVYWYRQLPEEGLKFMVYLQKENIIDESGMPKERFSAEFPKEGPSILRIQQVVRGDSAAYFCASSPSVTTNEKLFFGSGTQLSVL.

Ten or more counts support this clonotype. The chain carries TRBV20-1 and TRBJ2-3, with 11 nucleotides matching TRBD2. Trimming at V came to 3 bases and at J to 0 bases, leaving 5 bases not matched to a gene. This CDR3 region has 16 residues. Germline CDR1 and CDR2: DFQATT and SNEGSKA (reference sequence). The CDR3 DNA is TGCAGTGCTAGGGGACTAGCGGATAGTAGCACAGATACGCAGTATTTT. Protein sequence: CSARGLADSSTDTQYF.

This clonotype has ten or more counts. The chain joins TRBV12-3 or TRBV12-4 to TRBJ2-5; TRBD2 aligns across 8 bases. V shed 8 bases, J shed 5 bases, and the junction held 13 bases outside the gene matches. CDR3 length: 15 amino acids. The CDR3 DNA reads TGTGCCAGCGGAGGGACTAGGGTCGGGGTTGAGACCCAGTACTTC. It translates to CASGGTRVGVETQYF.

The sample holds many counts of this clonotype. The chain combines TRBV7-2 with TRBJ2-1, with D unclear. Germline values: CDR1 SGHTA, CDR2 FQGNSA. The length of the CDR3 is 14 residues. V shed 1 base and J shed 7 bases, with 11 bases lying between them. CDR3 sequence (DNA): TGTGCCAGCAGCTTAGGTGGTATGGTTAATGAGCAGTTCTTC. It codes for CASSLGGMVNEQFF.

This clonotype was detected many times. CDR3 region: CASSADPGLTQETQYF. Written as DNA, the CDR3 is TGCGCCAGCAGCGCGGACCCCGGACTAACCCAAGAGACCCAGTACTTC. V and J are TRBV5-1 and TRBJ2-5; perhaps TRBD2 as D (6 bases). Trimming shortened V by 4 bases and J by 1 base, and 17 bases separated the two germline ends. Germline loops: CDR1 SGHRS, CDR2 YFSETQ. The CDR3 has 16 residues.

This clonotype was recorded at least ten times. The chain has TRBV6-5 and TRBJ1-5, with 7 bases identical to TRBD1. The CDR3 loop spans 15 amino acids. Germline V gene lookup returns CDR1 MNHEY and CDR2 SVGAGI. J lost 2 bases, V lost 5 bases, and 6 bases had no gene match. The CDR3, as DNA: TGTGCCAGCAGTACCGACAGGGCTCGCAATCAGCCCCAGCATTTT. This encodes CASSTDRARNQPQHF.

V usage is TRBV11-2 and J usage is TRBJ2-7, with D unclear. CDR1 and CDR2 from the germline V gene are SGHAT and FQNNGV. V lost 5 bases and J lost 0, with 11 bases in between. There are 14 residues in the CDR3. This chain's CDR3 is CASSPLPSSYEQYV. The CDR3 bases are TGTGCCAGCAGCCCACTCCCGAGCTCCTACGAGCAGTACGTC.

Many counts were recorded for this clonotype. The chain carries TRBV4-1 and TRBJ2-7; D may correspond to TRBD1 or TRBD2 (5 bases each). This CDR3 region has 14 residues. CDR1 and CDR2 from the germline V gene are MGHRA and YSYEKL. V was clipped by 1 base and J by 2 bases, with 9 bases between them. Here the CDR3 DNA reads TGCGCCAGCAGCCAAGCTAGGGGAGCCTACGAGCAGTACGTC. Translating gives CASSQARGAYEQYV.

A remark on this clonotype: This may be a read error, as it is one base from a much larger clone. CDR3 sequence: CASSLGGKVYNEQFF. In DNA, the CDR3 is TGCGCCAGCAGCTTGGGCGGAAAGGTTTACAATGAGCAGTTCTTC. This rearrangement joins TRBV5-1 to TRBJ2-1, with D hard to call. V gave up 0 bases and J gave up 4 bases, with 11 bases separating them. The CDR3 runs 15 residues. CDR1 SGHRS and CDR2 YFSETQ come from the germline V gene.

This clonotype was recorded at least ten times. The rearrangement links TRBV10-3 to TRBJ1-4, with TRBD1 matching 10 bases. The CDR3 consists of 14 residues. Trimming cost V 7 bases and J 4 bases; bases outside gene matches: 3. Germline V lookup: CDR1 ENHRY, CDR2 SYGVKD. The CDR3 loop is CAITGTGDNEKLFF. CDR3 DNA sequence: TGTGCCATCACCGGGACAGGGGATAATGAAAAACTGTTTTTT.

This clonotype appeared many times. This sequence joins TRBV5-1 and TRBJ2-7; D might be TRBD2 (5 bases). Germline V lookup: CDR1 SGHRS, CDR2 YFSETQ. The V gene lost 5 bases and the J gene lost 7 bases, with 7 bases spanning the gap. This CDR3 has 10 amino acids. CDR3 amino acids: CASRWEEQYV. In nucleotides, the CDR3 is TGCGCCAGCAGGTGGGAGGAGCAGTACGTC.

This clonotype came up many times. V gene TRBV12-3 or TRBV12-4 combines with J gene TRBJ1-4, with D possibly being TRBD1 (5 bases). Trimming took off 3 bases at V and 10 bases at J, with 12 bases between the two ends. There are 13 residues in the CDR3. As DNA, the CDR3 is TGTGCCAGCAGTTTCCATTGGCAGGGAAAACTGTTTTTT. Residues: CASSFHWQGKLFF.

This clonotype was found many times. This chain joins TRBV5-6 and TRBJ2-1; D may be TRBD2 (6 bases). V was pared by 0 bases and J by 0 bases, with 10 bases between. Germline CDR1 is SGHDT and CDR2 is YYEEEE. The CDR3 length is 16 residues. CDR3 in amino acids: CASSLGFGSSYNEQFF. The CDR3 nucleotides read TGTGCCAGCAGCTTGGGATTCGGGAGCTCCTACAATGAGCAGTTCTTC. The whole variable domain, filled in from reference TRBV5-6 and TRBJ2-1, reads DAGVTQSPTHLIKTRGQQVTLRCSPKSGHDTVSWYQQALGQGPQFIFQYYEEEERQRGNFPDRFSGHQFPNYSSELNVNALLLGDSALYLCASSLGFGSSYNEQFFGPGTRLTVL.

The chain links TRBV20-1 to TRBJ2-1; D perhaps matches TRBD1 (6 bases). This CDR3 has 15 amino acids. Germline V gene data show CDR1 as DFQATT and CDR2 as SNEGSKA (reference sequence). Deletions cut 6 bases from V and 4 bases from J, with 19 bases between. DNA for the CDR3: TGCAGTGCCCACAGCACGGGACATACATACAATGAGCAGTTCTTC. Translating it yields CSAHSTGHTYNEQFF.

V gene TRBV20-1 combines with J gene TRBJ2-1, with 7 bases identical to TRBD2. The CDR3 spans 14 residues. Germline loops: CDR1 DFQATT, CDR2 SNEGSKA (reference sequence). Germline trimming cut 5 bases from V and 10 bases from J; bases unmatched to any gene: 14. The CDR3 region has the DNA TGCAGTGCTCGCTCGGGAGGTCGACGAGAAGAGCAGTTCTTC. This gives the protein CSARSGGRREEQFF.

Concerning this clonotype itself: A much larger clone lies a single base off, so this may be a read error. The rearrangement uses TRBV6-2 or TRBV6-3 and TRBJ2-3, with D possibly being TRBD1 or TRBD2 (6 bases each). The CDR3 contains 14 residues. V was shortened by 7 bases and J by 0 bases, with 11 bases between the two germline ends. Germline lookup yields CDR1 MNHEY and CDR2 SVGEGT. The CDR3 nucleotides are TGTGCCAGCAAGAGGGGGACTAGCACAGATACGCAGTATTTT. Translation gives CASKRGTSTDTQYF.

The chain is built from TRBV5-1 and TRBJ1-1; TRBD1 might be the D (5 bases). Trimming took 0 bases from V and 0 from J, leaving 12 bases between them. There are 16 residues in the CDR3. CDR1 is SGHRS, CDR2 YFSETQ, per germline. The CDR3 spells CASSLGQRNMNTEAFF. CDR3 DNA: TGCGCCAGCAGCTTGGGACAGCGTAACATGAACACTGAAGCTTTCTTT.

This clonotype was observed at least ten times. The rearrangement joins TRBV7-2 to TRBJ1-4, with D unresolved. The CDR3 extends over 14 amino acids. Germline CDR1 and CDR2: SGHTA and FQGNSA. V was cut by 4 bases and J by 8 bases, with 14 bases left in between. The CDR3 DNA sequence: TGTGCCAGCAGCTCGCAGAGTCTACGGGAAAAACTGTTTTTT. Its protein is CASSSQSLREKLFF.

This clonotype occurred many times. The chain couples TRBV5-1 to TRBJ1-5; D might be TRBD1 (6 bases). From germline, CDR1 is SGHRS and CDR2 YFSETQ. The V gene lost 4 bases and the J gene lost 6 bases, with 17 bases spanning the gap. This CDR3 has 15 amino acids. CDR3 sequence reads: CASSEGGAFGQPQHF. The CDR3 nucleotides are TGCGCCAGCAGCGAGGGGGGCGCGTTCGGTCAGCCCCAGCATTTT.

This clonotype was found many times. In DNA form, the CDR3 reads TGTGCCAGCAGCTTCCGGGCCTCTTCGGAGACCCAGTACTTC. This translates into CASSFRASSETQYF. The chain carries TRBV14 and TRBJ2-5; D remains ambiguous. Trimming took 5 bases from V and 5 from J, leaving 15 bases between them. CDR3 length equals 14 residues. The V gene's germline CDR1 is SGHDN and CDR2 FVKESK. The complete variable domain, with remaining parts taken from reference TRBV14 and TRBJ2-5, reads EAGVTQFPSHSVIEKGQTVTLRCDPISGHDNLYWYRRVMGKEIKFLLHFVKESKQDESGMPNNRFLAERTGGTYSTLKVQPAELEDSGVYFCASSFRASSETQYFGPGTRLLVL.

This clonotype was observed at least ten times. The gene calls are TRBV4-2 and TRBJ1-1; unclear D gene. Trimming removed 1 base at V and 0 bases at J, with 6 bases between. The CDR3 spans 14 residues. Germline CDR1 LGHNA, CDR2 YNFKEQ. Here the CDR3 DNA reads TGTGCCAGCAGCCAAGGAACTCTGAACACTGAAGCTTTCTTT. Its protein is CASSQGTLNTEAFF.

This clonotype has just a few counts. V usage is TRBV7-6 and J usage is TRBJ1-2, with unresolved D. The CDR3 has 13 residues. CDR1 SGHVS and CDR2 FNYEAQ come from the germline V gene. V was cut by 4 bases and J by 6 bases, with 12 bases left in between. CDR3 region: CASSWAKGNGYTF. The CDR3 coding sequence is TGTGCCAGCAGCTGGGCAAAGGGAAATGGCTACACCTTC.

This clonotype was detected ten times or more. V is TRBV9 and J is TRBJ2-1; D may be TRBD1 (6 bases). Per germline, CDR1 SGDLS and CDR2 YYNGEE. The CDR3 loop spans 15 amino acids. V was pared by 0 bases and J by 6 bases, with 13 bases between. CDR3 coding DNA: TGTGCCAGCAGCGTAGGCCCGGGACACCTCAATGAGCAGTTCTTC. Its translation is CASSVGPGHLNEQFF.

There are many counts of this clonotype. The chain links TRBV20-1 to TRBJ1-2; 7 positions agree with TRBD1. Germline V CDR1 and CDR2: DFQATT, SNEGSKA (reference sequence). The CDR3 loop spans 14 amino acids. After removal of 3 bases from V and 2 bases from J, the junction contained 6 bases not matched to a gene. The CDR3 nucleotides read TGCAGTGCTAGTGGGGACAGCATCAACTATGGCTACACCTTC. This sequence encodes CSASGDSINYGYTF.

This clonotype was found many times. V is TRBV24-1 and J is TRBJ2-6; D gene ambiguous. Trimming cost V 3 bases and J 1 base, with 6 bases left between them. Germline CDR1 KGHDR, CDR2 SFDVKD. This CDR3 contains 15 residues. CDR3 amino acids: CATSDPGSGANVLTF. As DNA, the CDR3 is TGTGCCACCAGTGATCCAGGTTCTGGGGCCAACGTCCTGACTTTC.

For this clonotype: An end of the junction differs from the germline gene, which may be a read error. The chain couples TRBV20-1 to TRBJ2-1, with D hard to call. Looked up from germline, CDR1 is DFQATT and CDR2 is SNEGSKA (reference sequence). This CDR3 has 13 residues. The CDR3 region has the DNA TGCAGTGCTAGACATCGACGCGTTAATGAGCAGGTTTTC. Its protein product is CSARHRRVNEQVF.

This clonotype was found many times. This chain joins TRBV20-1 and TRBJ1-1, with 7 bases matching TRBD1. The CDR3 totals 16 residues. Germline CDR1 reads DFQATT; CDR2 reads SNEGSKA (reference sequence). The trim removed 2 bases at V and 5 bases at J, leaving 14 bases unmatched. Here the CDR3 DNA reads TGCAGTGCTAGAACTCTGGGTACAGGGGTGGCTACTGAAGCTTTCTTT. The encoded protein is CSARTLGTGVATEAFF.

The sample holds many counts of this clonotype. V gene TRBV20-1 combines with J gene TRBJ1-6; D is undetermined. V lost 3 bases to trimming and J lost 6 bases, with 6 bases between them. Germline CDR1 is DFQATT and CDR2 is SNEGSKA (reference sequence). The CDR3 extends over 12 amino acids. The CDR3 coding sequence is TGCAGTGCTAGGGGTGGTAATTCACCCCTCCACTTT. The encoded protein is CSARGGNSPLHF.